The following is a T cell receptor (beta chain) sequence with its context. The primer mix had 60 Vbeta and 13 Jbeta primers. The protocol was immunoSEQ multiplex PCR, while the TCRdb copy is restricted to in-frame clones and leaves out a portion. The profile covers roughly 100,000 clones, with roughly two thirds appearing a single time and approximately 3% taken by the ten largest. The CDR3 contains 17 residues. The ends were cut back, 3 bases at V and 2 bases at J, with 20 bases in the middle. Germline lookup yields CDR1 SEHNR and CDR2 FQNEAQ (reference sequence). The data belong to a study of cytomegalovirus exposure and HLA in healthy donors. Study-level information: The early release's HLA-typed donors yielded 65 million to 85 million unique TCRs. The Caucasian-associated ancestry cluster held less than 85% of under 450 genotyped donors.

This receptor was identified in a man aged 30 to 45 in good health and CMV-seronegative. The V gene is TRBV7-9, the J gene TRBJ2-7; a possible D gene is TRBD1 (6 bases). The sample comprised PBMCs. The CDR3 DNA reads TGTGCCAGCAGCTTGGGAAAGGGGGTCGATAAAACCTACGAGCAGTACTTC. This translates into CASSLGKGVDKTYEQYF. Using reference TRBV7-9 and TRBJ2-7 for the parts outside the CDR3, the full variable domain is DTGVSQNPRHKITKRGQNVTFRCDPISEHNRLYWYRQTLGQGPEFLTYFQNEAQLEKSRLLSDRFSAERPKGSFSTLEIQRTEQGDSAMYLCASSLGKGVDKTYEQYFGPGTRLTVT.